The 19 T cell receptor beta chains listed next were all sequenced from one sample in a study of blood T cells in healthy people across ages. A sample-barcoded 5' primer and a J-beta primer mix were used in a second PCR of roughly 7 to 11 cycles. Using its own MiXCR run on the 5' RACE reads, TCRdb lists one record per CDR3 protein. Among about 1.8 million distinct CDR3 sequences listed, about 50% were seen once. Material: blood. The receptors come from a middle-aged woman in good health.

The V call is TRBV28, the J call TRBJ2-5, with 8 bases aligning to TRBD2. The V segment lost 8 bases and the J segment 3 bases; nucleotides outside the gene matches: 5. This CDR3 has 13 residues. Per germline, CDR1 MDHEN and CDR2 SYDVKM. CDR3 DNA: TGTGCCAGCGTAGGACTAGCTAAAGAGACCCAGTACTTC. Translated: CASVGLAKETQYF.

The chain uses TRBV7-9 and TRBJ2-1; 13 positions agree with TRBD2. The CDR3 totals 19 residues. The V segment lost 5 bases and the J segment 0 bases; nucleotides outside the gene matches: 10. Germline V gives CDR1 SEHNR, CDR2 FQNEAQ (reference sequence). CDR3 nucleotide sequence: TGTGCCAGCAGCCGCCCGGGACTAGCGGGGTGGAGCTCCTACAATGAGCAGTTCTTC. The encoded protein is CASSRPGLAGWSSYNEQFF.

The chain uses TRBV7-9 and TRBJ2-5, with 7 nucleotides matching TRBD1. The CDR3 covers 14 residues. J gave up 11 bases and V 5 bases, and 14 bases lay outside the gene matches. Germline CDR1 SEHNR, CDR2 FQNEAQ (reference sequence). CDR3 nucleotides: TGTGCCAGCAGCACCCAGGGACAGTACAATGAGCAGTACTTC. Protein: CASSTQGQYNEQYF.

A note on this clonotype: A much more abundant neighbour one base away suggests this may be a read error. The CDR3 here is CASSVGGSAYEQYF. CDR3 DNA sequence: TGTGCCAGCAGCGTAGGGGGTTCCGCCTACGAGCAGTACTTC. V usage is TRBV11-2 and J usage is TRBJ2-7; TRBD1 is a possible D gene (6 bases). V lost 5 bases and J 2 bases, leaving 13 bases between the germline ends. Germline V gene data show CDR1 as SGHAT and CDR2 as FQNNGV. This CDR3 comprises 14 residues.

The CDR3 region has the DNA TGTGCCAGCAGTGATACAGTGTTCTACGAGCAGTACTTC. Its protein product is CASSDTVFYEQYF. This rearrangement joins TRBV6-2 or TRBV6-3 to TRBJ2-7; D gene ambiguous. The V and J ends lost 5 bases and 3 bases respectively, with 11 bases between them. The germline V gene has CDR1 MNHEY and CDR2 SVGEGT. The CDR3 is 13 amino acids.

To note about this clonotype: This could be a read error, since a much larger clone is one nucleotide away. This chain uses TRBV9 with TRBJ2-1; 7 bases line up with TRBD2. Germline CDR1 SGDLS, CDR2 YYNGEE. CDR3 size: 14 residues. The V gene end was trimmed by 0 bases and the J gene end by 4 bases; junction bases not matched to a gene: 1. CDR3 nucleotide sequence: TGTGCCAGCAGCGTAGTGGGGGGGTACAATGAGCAGTTCTTC. Its protein product is CASSVVGGYNEQFF.

This clonotype was detected once. This chain links TRBV4-2 with TRBJ1-5, with TRBD1 as a possible D gene (5 bases). Germline CDR1 and CDR2: LGHNA and YNFKEQ. The CDR3 covers 15 residues. V lost 0 bases to trimming and J lost 6 bases, with 12 bases between them. The DNA for the CDR3 is TGTGCCAGCAGCCAAGATACGGGGGTTAGTCAGCCCCAGCATTTT. Protein sequence: CASSQDTGVSQPQHF.

The chain employs TRBV4-3 and TRBJ1-4; tentative D call: TRBD1 (5 bases). The ends were cut back, 3 bases at V and 0 bases at J, with 11 bases in the middle. The CDR3 contains 16 residues. Germline CDR1 LGHNA, CDR2 YSLEER. The CDR3 reads CASSQLDSATNEKLFF. Written as DNA, the CDR3 is TGCGCCAGCAGCCAGTTAGACAGCGCAACTAATGAAAAACTGTTTTTT.

This clonotype was recorded a few times. Given a much more abundant clone one base away, this may be a read error. This rearrangement joins TRBV6-2 or TRBV6-3 to TRBJ2-4; 7 bases align to TRBD2. The J segment lost 13 bases and the V segment lost 7 bases, leaving 10 bases of the junction unmatched. Germline V lookup: CDR1 MNHEY, CDR2 SVGEGT. This CDR3 is 12 amino acids long. DNA of the CDR3: TGTGCCAGCAAGCGGGATTCAGATGAGCAGTACTTC. Its protein product is CASKRDSDEQYF.

The chain links TRBV7-9 to TRBJ2-1, with D maybe TRBD2 (7 bases). CDR1 and CDR2 from the germline V gene are SEHNR and FQNEAQ (reference sequence). This CDR3 contains 17 residues. Trimming cost V 2 bases and J 1 base, with 15 bases left between them. The CDR3 loop is CASSLLGRGRSYNEQFF. The CDR3 nucleotides read TGTGCCAGCAGCTTATTGGGGCGGGGGCGATCCTACAATGAGCAGTTCTTC.

This clonotype occurred a few times. The chain combines TRBV4-1 with TRBJ2-4; no reliable D call. V gave up 0 bases and J gave up 0 bases, with 9 bases separating them. The length of the CDR3 is 16 residues. Germline V CDR1 and CDR2: MGHRA, YSYEKL. CDR3 nucleotides: TGCGCCAGCAGCCAAGACTTGACGGTAGCCAAAAACATTCAGTACTTC. Its protein product is CASSQDLTVAKNIQYF.

The rearrangement joins TRBV6-5 to TRBJ1-6; D is perhaps TRBD1 (5 bases). The CDR3 spans 15 residues. V was pared by 7 bases and J by 7 bases, with 17 bases between. Germline V CDR1 and CDR2: MNHEY, SVGAGI. DNA of the CDR3: TGTGCCAGCAACTTCGACAGCCGAAGAAATTCACCCCTCCACTTT. Translated: CASNFDSRRNSPLHF.

This clonotype was detected ten times or more. A much larger clone is a single base away; this may be a read error. V gene TRBV4-1 combines with J gene TRBJ2-5; possibly TRBD2 for D (5 bases). The length of the CDR3 is 17 residues. Trimming cost V 0 bases and J 13 bases, with 27 bases left between them. Germline CDR1 is MGHRA and CDR2 is YSYEKL. CDR3 in amino acids: CASSQDWAGAFSGSLYF. The CDR3 DNA follows: TGCGCCAGCAGCCAAGATTGGGCGGGCGCGTTTTCTGGTTCTCTGTACTTC.

The gene calls are TRBV28 and TRBJ2-2; 11 bases are shared with TRBD2. CDR3 size: 16 residues. Germline CDR1 is MDHEN and CDR2 is SYDVKM. Trimming took 0 bases from V and 5 from J; bases not matched to a gene: 2. The CDR3 loop is CASSLWLAGGTGELFF. CDR3 in DNA: TGTGCCAGCAGTTTATGGCTAGCGGGGGGAACCGGGGAGCTGTTTTTT.

This chain joins TRBV6-5 and TRBJ2-7; no definite D call. The CDR3 loop spans 14 amino acids. The germline gives CDR1 MNHEY, CDR2 SVGAGI. Trimming took off 6 bases at V and 7 bases at J, with 19 bases between the two ends. The DNA of the CDR3 is TGTGCCAGCAGAAATATCGTCCCCTACAATGAGCAGTACTTC. Protein sequence: CASRNIVPYNEQYF.

The chain joins TRBV7-2 to TRBJ2-1; 8 bases fit TRBD1. The ends lost 3 bases at V and 7 bases at J; junction bases unmatched: 5. Germline V gene data show CDR1 as SGHTA and CDR2 as FQGNSA. The CDR3 totals 14 residues. For the CDR3, the DNA is TGTGCCAGCAGCTTGATGACAGGGGCAAATGAGCAGTTCTTC. This translates into CASSLMTGANEQFF.

The chain combines TRBV9 with TRBJ2-5; D gene ambiguous. The CDR3 consists of 16 residues. CDR1 and CDR2 (germline): SGDLS, YYNGEE. The V end lost 4 bases, the J end lost 0 bases, and 16 bases lay between the germline ends. CDR3: CASSPRAGGYQETQYF. The DNA of the CDR3 is TGTGCCAGCAGCCCCCGGGCCGGCGGCTACCAAGAGACCCAGTACTTC.

The chain couples TRBV29-1 to TRBJ2-2, with D uncertain. V lost 6 bases and J 0 bases, leaving 8 bases between the germline ends. The germline CDR1 and CDR2 sequences are SQVTM and ANQGSEA. The CDR3 is made up of 13 amino acids. The CDR3 loop reads CSVATANTGELFF. CDR3 sequence (DNA): TGCAGCGTGGCCACAGCGAACACCGGGGAGCTGTTTTTT.

The V and J genes are TRBV25-1 and TRBJ1-2; D is unclear. V was pared by 8 bases and J by 6 bases, with 13 bases between. The CDR3 is 12 amino acids. Germline assignment: CDR1 MGHDK and CDR2 SYGVNS. The CDR3 spells CASYRVTHGYTF. CDR3 DNA: TGTGCCAGCTATCGGGTAACCCATGGCTACACCTTC.